Listed here is a single TCR beta chain. What it binds is not known. These data come from a study of cytomegalovirus exposure and HLA in healthy donors. PCR primers comprised 60 Vbeta and 13 Jbeta primers. TCRdb's copy holds only in-frame clones and misses some; the assay was immunoSEQ multiplex PCR. The profile shows under 300,000 clones, roughly two thirds of them singletons. Study results and limitations: Later analysis associated a missense DCLRE1C variant with TCR beta V- and J-gene trimming. Clonal expansion, a later analysis showed, was greater in HLA-associated TCR beta chains than in equally common others.

The sample was PBMCs. This TCR derives from a female donor in good health and CMV-seronegative.

The CDR3 DNA sequence: TGTGCCAGCAGCTGGACAGGGTATGAGACTGAAGCTTTCTTT. As protein: CASSWTGYETEAFF. The chain employs TRBV27 and TRBJ1-1; 8 nucleotides align to TRBD1. This CDR3 is built from 14 residues. V gave up 6 bases and J gave up 5 bases; unmatched junction bases: 8. The V gene's germline CDR1 is MNHEY and CDR2 SMNVEV (reference sequence).